Listed below are T cell receptor beta chains from one sample, sequenced in a study of blood T cell repertoires in COVID-19. Method: immunoSEQ multiplex PCR; TCRdb's copy keeps in-frame clones and lacks some. The sample contains roughly 360,000 clones, around nine tenths of which appear only once. The sequenced sample consisted of PBMCs or T cells enriched from blood (not recorded which). The receptor set was obtained from a woman aged 30 to 39 with acute COVID-19. The CDR3 runs from the conserved cysteine through the conserved F or W. Fields, in order: V gene, D gene, clone size, J gene, CDR3 protein, CDR3 DNA. D genes are given only for firm matches. The size entry is marked missing in some rows and otherwise reads once, few, many or a size class.

v_gene: TRBV7-9; d_gene: -; abundance: -; j_gene: TRBJ2-1; CDR3aa: CASSSPRRGSYNEQFF; CDR3nt: TGTGCCAGCAGCTCGCCGCGGCGGGGCTCCTACAATGAGCAGTTCTTC
v_gene: TRBV19; d_gene: -; abundance: -; j_gene: TRBJ1-1; CDR3aa: CATRLGGANTEAFF; CDR3nt: TGTGCCACCCGACTAGGTGGAGCGAACACTGAAGCTTTCTTT
v_gene: TRBV11-2; d_gene: TRBD1; abundance: -; j_gene: TRBJ1-4; CDR3aa: CASSLEGGQPNEKLFF; CDR3nt: TGTGCCAGCAGCTTAGAGGGGGGACAGCCGAATGAAAAACTGTTTTTT
v_gene: TRBV24-1; d_gene: -; abundance: once; j_gene: TRBJ2-2; CDR3aa: CATLNRDTGELFF; CDR3nt: TGTGCCACCCTAAACAGGGACACCGGGGAGCTGTTTTTT
v_gene: TRBV21-1; d_gene: -; abundance: -; j_gene: TRBJ2-1; CDR3aa: CASSRVTGYLNNEQFF; CDR3nt: TGTGCCAGCAGCCGTGTGACAGGATACCTAAACAATGAGCAGTTCTTC
v_gene: TRBV7-9; d_gene: TRBD1; abundance: few; j_gene: TRBJ1-3; CDR3aa: CASQGGREAGLYSGNTIYF; CDR3nt: TGTGCCAGTCAGGGGGGTCGAGAGGCAGGACTTTACTCTGGAAACACCATATATTTT
v_gene: TRBV7-2; d_gene: TRBD2; abundance: -; j_gene: TRBJ2-1; CDR3aa: CASSFPPGLADEQFF; CDR3nt: TGTGCCAGCAGCTTTCCTCCGGGACTAGCGGATGAGCAGTTCTTC
v_gene: TRBV11-2; d_gene: -; abundance: -; j_gene: TRBJ1-5; CDR3aa: CASSLVPATGQPQHF; CDR3nt: TGTGCCAGCAGCTTAGTCCCCGCTACGGGTCAGCCCCAGCATTTT
v_gene: TRBV7-9; d_gene: TRBD1; abundance: -; j_gene: TRBJ2-1; CDR3aa: CASRDTGTEYYNEQFF; CDR3nt: TGTGCCAGCAGGGACACCGGGACAGAGTACTACAATGAGCAGTTCTTC
v_gene: TRBV3-1/TRBV3-2; d_gene: TRBD2; abundance: -; j_gene: TRBJ2-7; CDR3aa: CASSQAPGGRGPYDEQYF; CDR3nt: TGTGCCAGCAGCCAAGCTCCGGGGGGGCGGGGTCCGTATGACGAGCAGTACTTC
v_gene: TRBV7-8; d_gene: -; abundance: -; j_gene: TRBJ1-6; CDR3aa: CASSRDVQGSGSPLHF; CDR3nt: TGTGCCAGCAGCCGAGACGTACAGGGCTCGGGGTCACCCCTCCACTTT
v_gene: TRBV11-2; d_gene: TRBD1; abundance: -; j_gene: TRBJ1-4; CDR3aa: CASSRGLGEKLFF; CDR3nt: TGTGCCAGCAGCAGGGGGCTGGGGGAAAAACTGTTTTTT
v_gene: TRBV2; d_gene: -; abundance: -; j_gene: TRBJ1-3; CDR3aa: CARGQDNSGNTIYF; CDR3nt: TGTGCCAGAGGCCAGGACAACTCTGGAAACACCATATATTTT
v_gene: TRBV24-1; d_gene: -; abundance: once; j_gene: TRBJ2-3; CDR3aa: CATAGTSTDTQYF; CDR3nt: TGTGCCACCGCCGGGACTAGCACAGATACGCAGTATTTT
v_gene: TRBV5-1; d_gene: TRBD1; abundance: once; j_gene: TRBJ1-1; CDR3aa: CASSKGQGGWTEAFF; CDR3nt: TGCGCCAGCAGCAAGGGACAGGGTGGTTGGACTGAAGCTTTCTTT
v_gene: TRBV3-1/TRBV3-2; d_gene: TRBD2; abundance: -; j_gene: TRBJ2-1; CDR3aa: CASRDGGLAGGRSSYNEQFF; CDR3nt: TGTGCCAGCAGGGACGGAGGACTAGCGGGGGGCAGGAGCTCCTACAATGAGCAGTTCTTC
v_gene: TRBV14; d_gene: TRBD1; abundance: -; j_gene: TRBJ1-6; CDR3aa: CASSPGDREVNSPLHF; CDR3nt: TGTGCCAGCAGCCCAGGAGACAGGGAGGTTAATTCACCCCTCCACTTT
v_gene: TRBV23-1; d_gene: TRBD1; abundance: -; j_gene: TRBJ2-2; CDR3aa: CASSKWTGGNPGELFF; CDR3nt: TGCGCCAGCTCGAAGTGGACAGGGGGCAATCCTGGGGAGCTGTTTTTT
v_gene: TRBV6-5; d_gene: TRBD1; abundance: -; j_gene: TRBJ2-4; CDR3aa: CASRRDRGAGNIQYF; CDR3nt: TGTGCCAGCAGACGGGACAGGGGCGCGGGGAACATTCAGTACTTC
v_gene: TRBV7-9; d_gene: -; abundance: -; j_gene: TRBJ1-2; CDR3aa: CASSLGLQPHYGYTF; CDR3nt: TGTGCCAGCAGCTTAGGATTACAGCCCCACTATGGCTACACCTTC
v_gene: TRBV7-3; d_gene: -; abundance: once; j_gene: TRBJ2-1; CDR3aa: CASSPTGVNEQFF; CDR3nt: TGTGCCAGCAGCCCAACGGGGGTCAATGAGCAGTTCTTC
v_gene: TRBV7-3; d_gene: -; abundance: -; j_gene: TRBJ1-6; CDR3aa: CASSYGTYDSPLHF; CDR3nt: TGTGCCAGCAGCTACGGGACTTACGATTCACCCCTCCACTTT
v_gene: TRBV20-1; d_gene: -; abundance: -; j_gene: TRBJ2-1; CDR3aa: CSARGQEQFF; CDR3nt: TGCAGTGCTAGGGGCCAAGAGCAGTTCTTC
v_gene: TRBV6-5; d_gene: -; abundance: -; j_gene: TRBJ1-2; CDR3aa: CASSYRTGRDYTF; CDR3nt: TGTGCCAGCAGTTACCGAACCGGGAGGGACTACACCTTC
v_gene: TRBV5-5; d_gene: TRBD1; abundance: -; j_gene: TRBJ1-2; CDR3aa: CASSLLGQGVNGYTF; CDR3nt: TGTGCCAGCAGCTTGCTGGGACAGGGTGTCAATGGCTACACCTTC
v_gene: TRBV4-1; d_gene: TRBD1; abundance: -; j_gene: TRBJ1-1; CDR3aa: CASSQGTGSGTEAFF; CDR3nt: TGCGCCAGCAGCCAAGGGACAGGTAGTGGCACTGAAGCTTTCTTT
v_gene: TRBV18; d_gene: -; abundance: -; j_gene: TRBJ1-5; CDR3aa: CASSPTRGGSQPQHF; CDR3nt: TGTGCCAGCTCACCAACTCGTGGAGGGAGTCAGCCCCAGCATTTT
v_gene: TRBV6-5; d_gene: TRBD1; abundance: -; j_gene: TRBJ1-2; CDR3aa: CASSSTGTGNYGYTF; CDR3nt: TGTGCCAGCAGTTCGACCGGGACAGGCAACTATGGCTACACCTTC
v_gene: TRBV6-6; d_gene: TRBD2; abundance: -; j_gene: TRBJ2-7; CDR3aa: CASSYSGSGGGYEQYF; CDR3nt: TGTGCCAGCAGTTACTCGGGTAGCGGGGGGGGCTACGAGCAGTACTTC
v_gene: TRBV18; d_gene: -; abundance: -; j_gene: TRBJ1-1; CDR3aa: CASSYTVNTEAFF; CDR3nt: TGTGCCAGCTCATACACAGTGAACACTGAAGCTTTCTTT
v_gene: TRBV12-3/TRBV12-4; d_gene: -; abundance: -; j_gene: TRBJ2-3; CDR3aa: CASSWNARGTQYF; CDR3nt: TGTGCCAGCAGTTGGAATGCGCGGGGTACGCAGTATTTT
v_gene: TRBV4-1; d_gene: -; abundance: once; j_gene: TRBJ2-7; CDR3aa: CASSQDTEYYLQDRSYEQYF; CDR3nt: TGCGCCAGCAGCCAAGATACCGAATATTATCTTCAGGACAGATCCTACGAGCAGTACTTC
v_gene: TRBV4-1; d_gene: TRBD1; abundance: -; j_gene: TRBJ1-4; CDR3aa: CASSQQGATNEKLFF; CDR3nt: TGCGCCAGCAGCCAACAGGGGGCAACTAATGAAAAACTGTTTTTT
v_gene: TRBV5-1; d_gene: TRBD2; abundance: -; j_gene: TRBJ2-3; CDR3aa: CASSHGSGGKADTQYF; CDR3nt: TGCGCCAGCAGCCACGGGTCGGGGGGAAAAGCAGATACGCAGTATTTT
v_gene: TRBV5-8; d_gene: TRBD1; abundance: -; j_gene: TRBJ1-2; CDR3aa: CASTNYPTGVYGYTF; CDR3nt: TGTGCCAGCACAAATTACCCGACAGGGGTCTATGGCTACACCTTC
v_gene: TRBV28; d_gene: TRBD1; abundance: -; j_gene: TRBJ1-2; CDR3aa: CASSPRDRGRYGYGYTF; CDR3nt: TGTGCCAGCAGTCCACGGGACAGGGGGCGATACGGCTATGGCTACACCTTC
v_gene: TRBV5-4; d_gene: TRBD1; abundance: -; j_gene: TRBJ1-2; CDR3aa: CASSGRGGGVLDGYTF; CDR3nt: TGTGCCAGCAGCGGTCGTGGAGGGGGCGTTTTGGATGGCTACACCTTC
v_gene: TRBV28; d_gene: -; abundance: -; j_gene: TRBJ1-2; CDR3aa: CASSLDRYGYTF; CDR3nt: TGTGCCAGCAGTCTGGACAGATATGGCTACACCTTC
v_gene: TRBV13; d_gene: -; abundance: -; j_gene: TRBJ1-1; CDR3aa: CASSSEQGGLNTEAFF; CDR3nt: TGTGCCAGCAGCTCAGAACAGGGAGGGCTGAACACTGAAGCTTTCTTT
v_gene: TRBV20-1; d_gene: -; abundance: few; j_gene: TRBJ1-6; CDR3aa: CSASSQDNSPLHF; CDR3nt: TGCAGTGCTAGTTCACAGGATAATTCACCCCTCCACTTT
v_gene: TRBV4-2; d_gene: -; abundance: -; j_gene: TRBJ1-1; CDR3aa: CASSPLGGVLNTEAFF; CDR3nt: TGTGCCAGCAGCCCCCTCGGAGGAGTTTTGAACACTGAAGCTTTCTTT
v_gene: TRBV15; d_gene: TRBD1; abundance: -; j_gene: TRBJ1-2; CDR3aa: CATSGPGGTNYGYTF; CDR3nt: TGTGCCACCAGCGGACCAGGGGGGACTAACTATGGCTACACCTTC
v_gene: TRBV11-2; d_gene: TRBD2; abundance: -; j_gene: TRBJ2-2; CDR3aa: CASSPVFGLAANTGELFF; CDR3nt: TGTGCCAGCAGCCCGGTGTTCGGACTAGCGGCGAACACCGGGGAGCTGTTTTTT
v_gene: TRBV6-5; d_gene: -; abundance: -; j_gene: TRBJ1-2; CDR3aa: CASSYRGDNYGYTF; CDR3nt: TGTGCCAGCAGTTACCGGGGGGATAACTATGGCTACACCTTC
v_gene: TRBV7-2; d_gene: -; abundance: -; j_gene: TRBJ2-7; CDR3aa: CASSLIWEYEQYF; CDR3nt: TGTGCCAGCAGCTTAATCTGGGAGTACGAGCAGTACTTC
v_gene: TRBV19; d_gene: TRBD1; abundance: -; j_gene: TRBJ2-1; CDR3aa: CASSSYRGNEQFF; CDR3nt: TGTGCCAGTAGCAGCTACAGGGGTAATGAGCAGTTCTTC
v_gene: TRBV25-1; d_gene: -; abundance: -; j_gene: TRBJ2-5; CDR3aa: CASSDWQGKQETQYF; CDR3nt: TGTGCCAGCAGTGATTGGCAGGGGAAACAAGAGACCCAGTACTTC
v_gene: TRBV12-3/TRBV12-4; d_gene: -; abundance: many; j_gene: TRBJ1-1; CDR3aa: CASSLSENTEAFF; CDR3nt: TGTGCCAGCAGTTTAAGCGAGAACACTGAAGCTTTCTTT
v_gene: TRBV7-8; d_gene: TRBD1; abundance: once; j_gene: TRBJ1-2; CDR3aa: CASSSRTGIRTEGYTF; CDR3nt: TGTGCCAGCAGCTCGAGGACAGGGATAAGGACAGAGGGCTACACCTTC
v_gene: TRBV5-1; d_gene: -; abundance: -; j_gene: TRBJ1-1; CDR3aa: CASSLAEEGTEAFF; CDR3nt: TGCGCCAGCAGCTTGGCAGAGGAGGGCACTGAAGCTTTCTTT
v_gene: TRBV10-3; d_gene: -; abundance: once; j_gene: TRBJ2-3; CDR3aa: CAISESGGHTQYF; CDR3nt: TGTGCCATCAGTGAGTCTGGCGGTCATACGCAGTATTTT
v_gene: TRBV6-5; d_gene: TRBD1; abundance: few; j_gene: TRBJ1-4; CDR3aa: CASSSGGLGEKLFF; CDR3nt: TGTGCCAGCAGCTCAGGGGGCCTGGGTGAAAAACTGTTTTTT
v_gene: TRBV19; d_gene: TRBD1; abundance: -; j_gene: TRBJ1-4; CDR3aa: CASGTGGAANEKLFF; CDR3nt: TGTGCCAGCGGGACAGGGGGCGCGGCTAATGAAAAACTGTTTTTT
v_gene: TRBV10-3; d_gene: -; abundance: -; j_gene: TRBJ2-1; CDR3aa: CAIHDTRESNEQFF; CDR3nt: TGTGCCATCCATGACACTAGGGAGTCGAATGAGCAGTTCTTC
v_gene: TRBV12-5; d_gene: TRBD1; abundance: -; j_gene: TRBJ1-5; CDR3aa: CASGIPGQGAGNQPQHF; CDR3nt: TGTGCTAGTGGAATCCCGGGACAGGGGGCTGGCAATCAGCCCCAGCATTTT